This T cell receptor beta chain was captured by sequencing in a study of post-analysis software for immune sequencing data (dated by TCRdb to the mid-2010s). General notes on the study: Recorded disease courses included relapsing-remitting, secondary progressive and progressive-relapsing multiple sclerosis, with some patients lacking subtype annotation. The multiple sclerosis patient repertoires were compared with roughly twelve previously published healthy control repertoires from donors aged about 6 to 26 years. A subset of samples was prepared in parallel using single-end sample barcoding, then pooled and co-amplified after Illumina adapter ligation. What the authors observed across the whole study: A handful of TRBV segments, including TRBV5-6, TRBV5-1 and TRBV20-1, were significantly more frequent in patients than controls. The control group was slightly older than the multiple sclerosis patient group. Direct clustering with F measure showed strong co-clustering of samples prepared in the same batch, prompting a batch-effect correction. Compared with controls, multiple sclerosis patients had significantly lower normalized Chao1 diversity, a finding suggesting substantial peripheral T-cell clonal expansion.

This clonotype was counted between two and nine times. Its antigen specificity is not known. One base away there is no much larger clone; base qualities are not given. To demonstrate the VDJtools post-analysis software, TCR beta repertoires were profiled from the peripheral blood of about a dozen young patients with multiple sclerosis. The multiple sclerosis patients were children and adolescents between about 6 and 15 years of age. The library was built by means of PCR. The sequencing machine was an Illumina HiSeq 2500. To reduce PCR and sequencing biases, unique molecular identifiers were incorporated into the TCR beta cDNA libraries. Roughly 500,000 cDNA molecules were obtained for every 1 to 10 million input T cells, so each molecule roughly corresponded to one T cell. The patient libraries were prepared and sequenced using the same protocol as the earlier healthy control dataset. Within a given batch, samples were prepared together, multiplexed and sequenced on the same HiSeq lane. Per the source publication's procedure: MIGEC handled the raw barcoded reads, throwing out single-read molecular identifier groups before consensus assembly and CDR3 extraction. Clonotype tables were post-analysed with VDJtools, normalizing diversity by down-sampling all datasets to the smallest sample size. To correct batch-related cross-sample contamination, repertoire overlap clustering matched CDR3 amino acid sequences but not nucleotide sequences. In TCRdb, the public reads were trimmed at Q25 with fastp and aligned with MiXCR, with productive beta chains retained. One record per CDR3 amino acid sequence lists the most common genes and DNA. The V and J calls and clone size come from TCRdb's table, not from the authors' own analysis. Here the sample has roughly 800,000 distinct CDR3 sequences; 25% to 30% occur a single time. Roughly 0.54% of the sample goes to the ten largest clones.

The V and J ends are trimmed by 7 bases and 8 bases, leaving 20 bases between them. CDR3 length: 14 amino acids, cysteine to phenylalanine. Of the read, only the CDR3 DNA is kept; its 42 bases are in frame from base 1. CDR1 and CDR2 are drawn from the germline V gene: SGHTA, FQGNSA. The chain was built from TRBV7-2 and TRBJ1-2; TRBD1 is perhaps the D gene, given 5 matching bases. Input material: blood. The receptor's source is a girl aged 5 to 17 with multiple sclerosis. The CDR3 here reads CASTPRRGAGGYTF. The DNA is as follows: TGTGCCAGCACTCCCCGAAGGGGCGCAGGGGGCTACACCTTC.